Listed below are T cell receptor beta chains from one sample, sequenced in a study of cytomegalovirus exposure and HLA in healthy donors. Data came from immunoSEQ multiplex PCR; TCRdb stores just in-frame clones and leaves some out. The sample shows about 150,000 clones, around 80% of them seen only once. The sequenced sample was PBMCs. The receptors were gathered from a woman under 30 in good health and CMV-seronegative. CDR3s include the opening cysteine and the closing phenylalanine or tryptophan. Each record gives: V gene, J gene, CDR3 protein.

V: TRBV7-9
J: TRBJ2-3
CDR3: CASGTQEEYTQYF

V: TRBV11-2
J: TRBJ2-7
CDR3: CASSIWGEVSSYEQYF

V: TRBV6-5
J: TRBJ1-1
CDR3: CASRRTPTTEAFF

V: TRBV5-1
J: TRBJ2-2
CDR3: CASSSGRGAHTGELFF

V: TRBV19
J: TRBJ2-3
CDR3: CASISGGFGDTQYF

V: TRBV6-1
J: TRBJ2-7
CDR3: CASSEPGQESYEQYF

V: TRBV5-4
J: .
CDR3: CASSLGPSLAGGPYEQYF

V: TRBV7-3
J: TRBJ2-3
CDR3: CASSLAGHVSTDTQYF

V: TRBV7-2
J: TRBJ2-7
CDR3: CASSLMLFAGSTDEQYF

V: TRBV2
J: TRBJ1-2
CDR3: CASSVEGAFYGYTF

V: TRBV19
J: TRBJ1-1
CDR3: CASSIVGGTEAFF

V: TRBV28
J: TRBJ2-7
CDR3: CASSSGGPTYEQYF

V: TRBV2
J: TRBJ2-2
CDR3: CASSPRTGVRSGELFF

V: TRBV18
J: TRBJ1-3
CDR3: CASSGQGQRANTIYF

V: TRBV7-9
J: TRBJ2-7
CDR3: CASSLLSNEQYF

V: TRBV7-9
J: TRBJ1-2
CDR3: CASKTGEYGYTF

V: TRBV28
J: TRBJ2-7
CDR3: CASSLQPRSSYEQYF

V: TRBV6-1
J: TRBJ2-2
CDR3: CASRDRADTGELFF